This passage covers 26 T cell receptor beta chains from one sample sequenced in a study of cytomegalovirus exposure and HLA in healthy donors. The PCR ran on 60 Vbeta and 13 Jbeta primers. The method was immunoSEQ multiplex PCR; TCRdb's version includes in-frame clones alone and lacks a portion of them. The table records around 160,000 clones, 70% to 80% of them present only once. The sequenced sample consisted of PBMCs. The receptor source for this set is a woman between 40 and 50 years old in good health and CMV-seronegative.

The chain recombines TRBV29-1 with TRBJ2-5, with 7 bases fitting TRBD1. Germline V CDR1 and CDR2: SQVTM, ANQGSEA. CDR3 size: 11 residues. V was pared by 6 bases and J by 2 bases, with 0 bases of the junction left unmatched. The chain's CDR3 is CSVQGQETQYF. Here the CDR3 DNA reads TGCAGCGTACAGGGGCAAGAGACCCAGTACTTC.

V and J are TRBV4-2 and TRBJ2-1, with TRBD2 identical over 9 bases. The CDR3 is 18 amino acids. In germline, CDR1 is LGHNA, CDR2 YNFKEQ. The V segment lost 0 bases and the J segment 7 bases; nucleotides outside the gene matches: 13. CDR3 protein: CASSQDWGGSGSGNEQFF. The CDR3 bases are TGTGCCAGCAGCCAAGATTGGGGAGGTAGCGGGAGCGGGAATGAGCAGTTCTTC.

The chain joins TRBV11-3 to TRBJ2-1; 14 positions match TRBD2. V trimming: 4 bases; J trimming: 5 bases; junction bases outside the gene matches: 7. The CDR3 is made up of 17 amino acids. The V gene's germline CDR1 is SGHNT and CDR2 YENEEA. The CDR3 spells CASSSGLAGVRDNEQFF. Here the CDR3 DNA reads TGTGCCAGCAGCTCGGGACTAGCGGGAGTGAGAGACAATGAGCAGTTCTTC.

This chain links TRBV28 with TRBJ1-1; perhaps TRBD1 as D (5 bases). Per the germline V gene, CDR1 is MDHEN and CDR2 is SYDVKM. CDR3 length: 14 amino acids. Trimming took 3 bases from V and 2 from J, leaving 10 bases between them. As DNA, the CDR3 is TGTGCCAGCAGTTTGGGGGGGAGTAACACTGAAGCTTTCTTT. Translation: CASSLGGSNTEAFF.

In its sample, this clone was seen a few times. CDR3 nucleotides: TGTGCCAGCAGCTTAAATTTGGGAGGGCCGACAGATACGCAGTATTTT. Its translation is CASSLNLGGPTDTQYF. V usage is TRBV7-3 and J usage is TRBJ2-3; 7 nucleotides line up with TRBD2. The trim removed 1 base at V and 3 bases at J, leaving 7 bases unmatched. The CDR3 runs 16 residues. Germline CDR1 reads SGHTA; CDR2 reads FQGTGA. The full variable domain, with the rest looked up from reference TRBV7-3 and TRBJ2-3, is GAGVSQTPSNKVTEKGKYVELRCDPISGHTALYWYRQSLGQGPEFLIYFQGTGAADDSGLPNDRFFAVRPEGSVSTLKIQRTERGDSAVYLCASSLNLGGPTDTQYFGPGTRLTVL.

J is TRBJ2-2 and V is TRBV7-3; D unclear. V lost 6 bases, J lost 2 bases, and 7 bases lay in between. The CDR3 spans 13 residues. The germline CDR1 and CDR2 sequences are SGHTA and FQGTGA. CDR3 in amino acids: CASSRDNTGELFF. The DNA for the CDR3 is TGTGCCAGCAGTCGAGATAACACCGGGGAGCTGTTTTTT.

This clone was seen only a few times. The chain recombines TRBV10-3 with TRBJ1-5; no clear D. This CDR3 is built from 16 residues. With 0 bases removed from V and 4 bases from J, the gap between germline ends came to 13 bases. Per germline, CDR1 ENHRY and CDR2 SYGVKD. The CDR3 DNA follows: TGTGCCATCAGTGAGTCGGAGGGAGTGGGTAATCAGCCCCAGCATTTT. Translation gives CAISESEGVGNQPQHF.

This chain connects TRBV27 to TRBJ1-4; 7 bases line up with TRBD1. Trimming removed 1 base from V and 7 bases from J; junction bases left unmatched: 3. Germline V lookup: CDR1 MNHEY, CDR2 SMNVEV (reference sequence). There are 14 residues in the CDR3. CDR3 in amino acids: CASSLLGGGEKLFF. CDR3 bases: TGTGCCAGCAGTTTATTAGGGGGCGGTGAAAAACTGTTTTTT.

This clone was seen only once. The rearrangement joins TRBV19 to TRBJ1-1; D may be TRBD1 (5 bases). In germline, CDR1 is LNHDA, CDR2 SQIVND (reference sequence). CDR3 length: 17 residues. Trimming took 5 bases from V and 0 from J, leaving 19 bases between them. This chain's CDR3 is CASSPRERGGLNTEAFF. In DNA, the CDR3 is TGTGCCAGTAGTCCCCGGGAGAGGGGTGGGCTGAACACTGAAGCTTTCTTT.

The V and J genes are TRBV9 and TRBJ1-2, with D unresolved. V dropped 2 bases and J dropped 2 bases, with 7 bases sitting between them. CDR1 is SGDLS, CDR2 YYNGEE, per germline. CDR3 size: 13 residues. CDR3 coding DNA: TGTGCCAGCAGCGTGTCCTCGAACTATGGCTACACCTTC. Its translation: CASSVSSNYGYTF.

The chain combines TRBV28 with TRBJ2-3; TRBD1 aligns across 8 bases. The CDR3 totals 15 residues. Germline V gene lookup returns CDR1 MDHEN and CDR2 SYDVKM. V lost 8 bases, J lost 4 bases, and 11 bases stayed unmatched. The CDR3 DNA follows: TGTGCCAGCGGATCCTACGGACAGGGAGCAGATACGCAGTATTTT. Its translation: CASGSYGQGADTQYF.

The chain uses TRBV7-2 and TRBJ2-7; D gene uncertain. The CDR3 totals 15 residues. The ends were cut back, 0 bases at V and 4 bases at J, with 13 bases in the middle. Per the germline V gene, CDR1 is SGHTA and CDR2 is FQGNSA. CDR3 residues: CASSLAPQLVYEQYF. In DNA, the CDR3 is TGTGCCAGCAGCTTAGCGCCCCAACTGGTTTACGAGCAGTACTTC. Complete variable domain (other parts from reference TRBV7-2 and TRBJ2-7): GAGVSQSPSNKVTEKGKDVELRCDPISGHTALYWYRQSLGQGLEFLIYFQGNSAPDKSGLPSDRFSAERTGGSVSTLTIQRTQQEDSAVYLCASSLAPQLVYEQYFGPGTRLTVT.

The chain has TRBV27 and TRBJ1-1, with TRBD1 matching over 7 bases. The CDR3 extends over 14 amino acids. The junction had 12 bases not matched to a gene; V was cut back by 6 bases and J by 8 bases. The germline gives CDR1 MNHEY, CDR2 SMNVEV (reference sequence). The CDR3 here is CASRVTGNPAEAFF. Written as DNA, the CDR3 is TGTGCCAGCAGGGTGACAGGGAACCCAGCCGAAGCTTTCTTT.

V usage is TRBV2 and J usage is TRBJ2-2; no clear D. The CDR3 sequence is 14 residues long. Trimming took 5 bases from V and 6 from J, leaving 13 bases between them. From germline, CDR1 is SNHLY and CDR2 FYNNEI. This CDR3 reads CASSRFPSAGELFF. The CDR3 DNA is TGTGCCAGCAGTCGGTTCCCTTCGGCCGGGGAGCTGTTTTTT. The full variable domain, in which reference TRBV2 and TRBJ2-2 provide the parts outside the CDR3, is EPEVTQTPSHQVTQMGQEVILRCVPISNHLYFYWYRQILGQKVEFLVSFYNNEISEKSEIFDDQFSVERPDGSNFTLKIRSTKLEDSAMYFCASSRFPSAGELFFGEGSRLTVL.

CDR3 DNA: TGCAGCGTACTGGTCCTCTCCACTGAAGCTTTCTTT. It encodes CSVLVLSTEAFF. The rearrangement joins TRBV29-1 to TRBJ1-1; D remains unclear. V lost 6 bases, J lost 4 bases, and 12 bases lay in between. CDR1 SQVTM and CDR2 ANQGSEA come from the germline V gene. This CDR3 is 12 amino acids long. The full variable domain, its missing parts supplied by reference TRBV29-1 and TRBJ1-1, is SAVISQKPSRDICQRGTSLTIQCQVDSQVTMMFWYRQQPGQSLTLIATANQGSEATYESGFVIDKFPISRPNLTFSTLTVSNMSPEDSSIYLCSVLVLSTEAFFGQGTRLTVV.

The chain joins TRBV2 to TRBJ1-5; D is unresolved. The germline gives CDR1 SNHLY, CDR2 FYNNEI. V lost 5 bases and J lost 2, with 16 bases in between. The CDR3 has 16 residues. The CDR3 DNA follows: TGTGCCAGCAGTACCCACCGAGGGAGGGGCAATCAGCCCCAGCATTTT. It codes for CASSTHRGRGNQPQHF. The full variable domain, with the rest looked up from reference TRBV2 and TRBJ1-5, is EPEVTQTPSHQVTQMGQEVILRCVPISNHLYFYWYRQILGQKVEFLVSFYNNEISEKSEIFDDQFSVERPDGSNFTLKIRSTKLEDSAMYFCASSTHRGRGNQPQHFGDGTRLSIL.

The DNA of the CDR3 is TGTGCCAGCAGTGGAGGGACAGGGGGCAGGAATACGCAGTATTTT. It codes for CASSGGTGGRNTQYF. The rearrangement joins TRBV2 to TRBJ2-3; 12 nucleotides match TRBD1. The V and J ends lost 4 bases and 7 bases, in that order; junction bases with no gene match: 6. The CDR3 has 15 amino acids. From germline, CDR1 is SNHLY and CDR2 FYNNEI.

CDR3 nucleotides: TGTGCCAGTACTGGTTGGGCGGGAGCTTCCAATGAGCAGTTCTTC. This translates into CASTGWAGASNEQFF. The chain uses TRBV19 and TRBJ2-1, with 7 positions matching TRBD2. After removal of 7 bases from V and 6 bases from J, the junction contained 12 bases not matched to a gene. Germline V gene sequence: CDR1 LNHDA, CDR2 SQIVND (reference sequence). The CDR3 is 15 amino acids.

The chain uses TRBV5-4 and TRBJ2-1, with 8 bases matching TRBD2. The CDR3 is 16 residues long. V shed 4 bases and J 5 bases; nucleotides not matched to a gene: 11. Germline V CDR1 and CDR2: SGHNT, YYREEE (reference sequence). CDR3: CASSAAIGRVDNEQFF. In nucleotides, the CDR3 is TGTGCCAGCAGCGCAGCAATCGGGAGGGTAGACAATGAGCAGTTCTTC.

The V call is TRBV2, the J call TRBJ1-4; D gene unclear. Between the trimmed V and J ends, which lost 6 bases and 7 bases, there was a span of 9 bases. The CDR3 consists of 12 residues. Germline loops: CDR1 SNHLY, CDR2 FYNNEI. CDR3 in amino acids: CASSLGGEKLFF. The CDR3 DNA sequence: TGTGCCAGCAGCCTAGGCGGTGAAAAACTGTTTTTT. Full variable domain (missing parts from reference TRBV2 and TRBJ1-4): EPEVTQTPSHQVTQMGQEVILRCVPISNHLYFYWYRQILGQKVEFLVSFYNNEISEKSEIFDDQFSVERPDGSNFTLKIRSTKLEDSAMYFCASSLGGEKLFFGSGTQLSVL.

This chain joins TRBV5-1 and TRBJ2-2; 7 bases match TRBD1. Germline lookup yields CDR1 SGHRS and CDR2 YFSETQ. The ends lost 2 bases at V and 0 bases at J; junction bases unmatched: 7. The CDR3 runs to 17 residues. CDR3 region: CASSLQGMMTNTGELFF. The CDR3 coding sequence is TGCGCCAGCAGCTTACAGGGGATGATGACGAACACCGGGGAGCTGTTTTTT. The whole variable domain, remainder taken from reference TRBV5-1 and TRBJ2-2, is KAGVTQTPRYLIKTRGQQVTLSCSPISGHRSVSWYQQTPGQGLQFLFEYFSETQRNKGNFPGRFSGRQFSNSRSEMNVSTLELGDSALYLCASSLQGMMTNTGELFFGEGSRLTVL.

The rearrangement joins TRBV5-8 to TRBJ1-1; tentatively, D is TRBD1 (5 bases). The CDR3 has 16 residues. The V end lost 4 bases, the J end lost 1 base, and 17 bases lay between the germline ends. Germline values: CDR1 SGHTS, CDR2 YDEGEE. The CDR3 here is CASSQPYRRANTEAFF. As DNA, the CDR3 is TGTGCCAGCAGCCAACCTTACAGGAGAGCGAACACTGAAGCTTTCTTT. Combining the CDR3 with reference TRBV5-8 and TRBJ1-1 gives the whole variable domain EAGVTQSPTHLIKTRGQQATLRCSPISGHTSVYWYQQALGLGLQFLLWYDEGEERNRGNFPPRFSGRQFPNYSSELNVNALELEDSALYLCASSQPYRRANTEAFFGQGTRLTVV.

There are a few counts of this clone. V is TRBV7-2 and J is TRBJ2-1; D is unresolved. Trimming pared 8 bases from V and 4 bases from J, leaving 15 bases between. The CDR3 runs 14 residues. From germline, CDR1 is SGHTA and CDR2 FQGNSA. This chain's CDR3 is CASLPSPNYNEQFF. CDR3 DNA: TGTGCCAGCCTACCTTCCCCCAATTACAATGAGCAGTTCTTC.

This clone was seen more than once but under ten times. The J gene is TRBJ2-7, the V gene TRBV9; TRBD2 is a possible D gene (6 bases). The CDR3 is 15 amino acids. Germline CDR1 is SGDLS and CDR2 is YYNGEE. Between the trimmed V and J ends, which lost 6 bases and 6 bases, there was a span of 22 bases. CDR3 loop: CASNLEGGKNAEQYF. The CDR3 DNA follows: TGTGCCAGCAATCTGGAGGGCGGGAAGAATGCCGAGCAGTACTTC.

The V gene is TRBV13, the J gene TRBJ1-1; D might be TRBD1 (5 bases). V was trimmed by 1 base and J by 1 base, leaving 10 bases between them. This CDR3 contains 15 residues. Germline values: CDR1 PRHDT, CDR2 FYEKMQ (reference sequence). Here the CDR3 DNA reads TGTGCCAGCAGCTTAGCCGGGGGTTCGAACACTGAAGCTTTCTTT. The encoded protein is CASSLAGGSNTEAFF.

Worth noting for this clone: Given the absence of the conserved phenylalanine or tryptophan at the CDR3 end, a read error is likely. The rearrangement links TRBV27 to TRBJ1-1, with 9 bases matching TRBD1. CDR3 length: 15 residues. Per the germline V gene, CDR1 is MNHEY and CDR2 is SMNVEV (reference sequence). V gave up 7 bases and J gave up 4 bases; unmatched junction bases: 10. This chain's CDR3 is CASIHDGTGTTEAFL. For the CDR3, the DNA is TGTGCCAGCATCCACGATGGGACAGGGACCACTGAAGCTTTCCTT.